Following are 30 T cell receptor beta chains from one sample sequenced in a study of cytomegalovirus exposure and HLA in healthy donors. The PCR used 60 Vbeta and 13 Jbeta primers. Sequenced by immunoSEQ multiplex PCR; TCRdb stores in-frame clones only, minus some. Here the sample spans under 300,000 clones, about 66% being singletons. Sequenced sample: PBMCs. The receptors derive from a female donor in good health and CMV-seronegative.

This chain uses TRBV5-4 with TRBJ2-7, with a weak D call TRBD2 (5 bases). The germline CDR1 and CDR2 sequences are SGHNT and YYREEE (reference sequence). The CDR3 is made up of 15 amino acids. V was pared by 4 bases and J by 1 base, with 15 bases between. CDR3 protein: CASSLPGKPSYEQYF. CDR3 in DNA: TGTGCCAGCAGCCTACCCGGGAAACCGTCCTACGAGCAGTACTTC.

This clone came up once. The J gene is TRBJ2-7, the V gene TRBV19; D not resolved. The length of the CDR3 is 11 residues. Looked up from germline, CDR1 is LNHDA and CDR2 is SQIVND (reference sequence). The germline V and J ends were trimmed by 7 bases and 6 bases, with 10 bases remaining between them. CDR3 sequence: CASIGEPEQYF. DNA for the CDR3: TGTGCCAGTATTGGAGAGCCCGAGCAGTACTTC.

The CDR3 region has the DNA TGTGCCAGCAGCCAAGACTTGGGAGGCACTGAAGCTTTCTTT. This gives the protein CASSQDLGGTEAFF. The chain carries TRBV14 and TRBJ1-1; D remains ambiguous. Per germline, CDR1 SGHDN and CDR2 FVKESK. Trimming took 0 bases from V and 4 from J, leaving 9 bases between them. This CDR3 is 14 amino acids long.

This clone was seen a single time. V usage is TRBV18 and J usage is TRBJ2-3; D may be TRBD1 (6 bases). V was pared by 6 bases and J by 1 base, with 14 bases between. This CDR3 has 15 amino acids. Germline CDR1 KGHSH, CDR2 LQKENI. The CDR3 here is CASSQRGTRTDTQYF. CDR3 DNA sequence: TGTGCCAGCTCTCAGAGGGGGACCCGCACAGATACGCAGTATTTT.

V and J are TRBV5-6 and TRBJ2-5, with 11 bases lining up with TRBD2. The V and J ends lost 1 base and 9 bases, in that order; junction bases with no gene match: 8. CDR1 and CDR2 from the germline V gene are SGHDT and YYEEEE. The CDR3 is made up of 15 amino acids. The CDR3: CASSLMGLAASPQYF. DNA of the CDR3: TGTGCCAGCAGCTTGATGGGACTAGCGGCATCCCCCCAGTACTTC.

The chain couples TRBV11-2 to TRBJ2-3; 7 nucleotides agree with TRBD2. The CDR3 has 15 residues. The germline gives CDR1 SGHAT, CDR2 FQNNGV. The junction had 12 bases not matched to a gene; V was cut back by 7 bases and J by 5 bases. This CDR3 is CASMSGLAEKDTQYF. The CDR3 DNA follows: TGTGCCAGCATGTCCGGGCTAGCGGAGAAAGATACGCAGTATTTT.

The rearrangement links TRBV7-9 to TRBJ2-2; a weak D match, TRBD1 (5 bases). Germline V CDR1 and CDR2: SEHNR, FQNEAQ (reference sequence). V gave up 5 bases and J gave up 6 bases, with 16 bases separating them. This CDR3 has 15 residues. The chain's CDR3 is CASSPGAAVPGELFF. As DNA, the CDR3 is TGTGCCAGCAGCCCTGGGGCGGCGGTACCCGGGGAGCTGTTTTTT.

Regarding this clone: Germline is not matched at one junction end, which may reflect a read error. CDR3 loop: CASREDSNQPQHF. DNA for the CDR3: TGTGCCAGCAGGGAAGACAGTAATCAGCCCCAGCATTTT. The V call is TRBV6-1, the J call TRBJ1-5; D possibly corresponds to TRBD1 (5 bases). CDR1 and CDR2 from the germline V gene are MNHNS and SASEGT. The CDR3 loop spans 13 amino acids.

The J gene is TRBJ2-1, the V gene TRBV6-1; possibly TRBD1 for D (5 bases). Looked up from germline, CDR1 is MNHNS and CDR2 is SASEGT. This CDR3 contains 13 residues. The V end lost 2 bases, the J end lost 7 bases, and 9 bases lay between the germline ends. The CDR3 sequence: CASSEWGVNEQFF. CDR3 sequence (DNA): TGTGCCAGCAGTGAATGGGGCGTTAATGAGCAGTTCTTC.

This chain uses TRBV2 with TRBJ1-2; the match to TRBD1 covers 10 bases. Germline V gives CDR1 SNHLY, CDR2 FYNNEI. V was pared by 6 bases and J by 4 bases, with 5 bases of the junction left unmatched. CDR3 size: 14 residues. This CDR3 reads CASSQGQGGYGYTF. CDR3 bases: TGTGCCAGCAGCCAAGGACAGGGGGGCTATGGCTACACCTTC.

This clone was seen once. The chain employs TRBV28 and TRBJ2-2; 7 nucleotides line up with TRBD1. Germline CDR1 and CDR2: MDHEN and SYDVKM. The CDR3 is 15 amino acids. V shed 2 bases, J shed 2 bases, and the junction held 2 bases outside the gene matches. DNA for the CDR3: TGTGCCAGCAGTTTACAGGGGGTAAACACCGGGGAGCTGTTTTTT. This encodes CASSLQGVNTGELFF.

This clone has a handful of counts. The J gene is TRBJ2-7, the V gene TRBV18; TRBD1 aligns across 7 bases. Germline CDR1 reads KGHSH; CDR2 reads LQKENI. J lost 2 bases, V lost 3 bases, and 10 bases had no gene match. The CDR3 spans 16 residues. The CDR3 bases are TGTGCCAGCTCACCTCTCGACAGGGTGAGTCCCTACGAGCAGTACTTC. It encodes CASSPLDRVSPYEQYF.

This clone was seen just once. This rearrangement joins TRBV14 to TRBJ1-4, with D maybe TRBD1 (5 bases). V lost 3 bases and J 14 bases, leaving 16 bases between the germline ends. Germline values: CDR1 SGHDN, CDR2 FVKESK. This CDR3 region has 13 residues. The CDR3 reads CASSQQGEDFLFF. The CDR3 nucleotides are TGTGCCAGCAGCCAGCAGGGCGAGGATTTTCTGTTTTTT.

This clone was observed a handful of times. J is TRBJ2-7 and V is TRBV6-5; tentatively, D is TRBD2 (5 bases). This CDR3 is 12 amino acids long. The V gene's germline CDR1 is MNHEY and CDR2 SVGAGI. V was pared by 4 bases and J by 3 bases, with 7 bases between. The CDR3 spells CASSFAGYEQYF. In nucleotides, the CDR3 is TGTGCCAGCAGTTTTGCGGGCTACGAGCAGTACTTC.

This rearrangement joins TRBV19 to TRBJ1-2; 7 positions match TRBD1. The germline V gene encodes CDR1 LNHDA and CDR2 SQIVND (reference sequence). This CDR3 spans 15 amino acids. V was pared by 5 bases and J by 3 bases, with 9 bases of the junction left unmatched. The CDR3 loop reads CASSLTGTDYYGYTF. The CDR3 DNA follows: TGTGCCAGTAGTCTTACCGGGACAGACTACTATGGCTACACCTTC. Based on the CDR3 plus reference TRBV19 and TRBJ1-2, the full variable domain is DGGITQSPKYLFRKEGQNVTLSCEQNLNHDAMYWYRQDPGQGLRLIYYSQIVNDFQKGDIAEGYSVSREKKESFPLTVTSAQKNPTAFYLCASSLTGTDYYGYTFGSGTRLTVV.

This sequence joins TRBV28 and TRBJ2-5, with a weak D call TRBD2 (6 bases). CDR1 and CDR2 from the germline V gene are MDHEN and SYDVKM. Deletions cut 6 bases from V and 1 base from J, with 15 bases between. The CDR3 runs 15 residues. The CDR3: CASSLARGGQETQYF. CDR3 nucleotide sequence: TGTGCCAGCAGCTTGGCTAGGGGAGGCCAAGAGACCCAGTACTTC.

This clone was detected a few times. This chain connects TRBV19 to TRBJ2-1, with 9 bases identical to TRBD2. Germline V CDR1 and CDR2: LNHDA, SQIVND (reference sequence). The CDR3 has 18 residues. V lost 3 bases to trimming and J lost 2 bases; unmatched junction nucleotides: 11. CDR3 in DNA: TGTGCCAGTAGTATTCTCTCTAGCGGGATAGCTCCCTACAATGAGCAGTTCTTC. It encodes CASSILSSGIAPYNEQFF.

This clone was found a few times. J is TRBJ1-5 and V is TRBV7-2, with TRBD1 matching 8 bases. In germline, CDR1 is SGHTA, CDR2 FQGNSA. The ends lost 1 base at V and 6 bases at J; junction bases unmatched: 2. The CDR3 extends over 14 amino acids. The DNA of the CDR3 is TGTGCCAGCAGCTTAGGGGGACAGGCTCAGCCCCAGCATTTT. Translation: CASSLGGQAQPQHF.

The CDR3 spells CASRGGPGTGNQPQHF. The CDR3 bases are TGTGCCAGCAGAGGGGGACCGGGGACAGGGAATCAGCCCCAGCATTTT. The chain links TRBV28 to TRBJ1-5; 9 bases are shared with TRBD1. Trimming at V came to 6 bases and at J to 4 bases, leaving 10 bases not matched to a gene. This CDR3 contains 16 residues. Germline-derived CDR1 and CDR2 are MDHEN and SYDVKM.

The J gene is TRBJ1-1, the V gene TRBV19, with 12 bases aligning to TRBD1. J was trimmed by 10 bases and V by 5 bases; bases with no gene match: 8. This CDR3 is 14 amino acids long. CDR1 and CDR2 from the germline V gene are LNHDA and SQIVND (reference sequence). The CDR3 region is CASSPQGQGAVAFF. The CDR3, as DNA: TGTGCCAGTAGTCCCCAGGGACAGGGGGCTGTAGCTTTCTTT.

The chain's CDR3 is CASSLSGQGNEKLFF. The CDR3, as DNA: TGTGCCAGCAGCTTATCAGGACAGGGGAATGAAAAACTGTTTTTT. The chain uses TRBV7-9 and TRBJ1-4, with 9 nucleotides matching TRBD1. CDR3 length: 15 amino acids. J gave up 5 bases and V 2 bases, and 3 bases lay outside the gene matches. Germline CDR1 and CDR2: SEHNR and FQNEAQ (reference sequence).

The chain uses TRBV7-6 and TRBJ1-1; 10 nucleotides agree with TRBD1. This CDR3 spans 16 amino acids. Germline loops: CDR1 SGHVS, CDR2 FNYEAQ. Trimming took 5 bases from V and 8 from J; bases not matched to a gene: 14. CDR3 region: CASSPKWTGGGKEAFF. CDR3 coding DNA: TGTGCCAGCAGCCCAAAGTGGACAGGGGGTGGTAAGGAAGCTTTCTTT.

This clone was seen a handful of times. The chain carries TRBV6-5 and TRBJ2-5; weak D call: TRBD2 (6 bases). CDR3 length: 14 amino acids. Between the trimmed V and J ends, which lost 0 bases and 9 bases, there was a span of 14 bases. Germline-derived CDR1 and CDR2 are MNHEY and SVGAGI. In DNA, the CDR3 is TGTGCCAGCAGTTACTCGAGCACCCAGCGGGCCCAGTACTTC. As protein: CASSYSSTQRAQYF.

CDR3 sequence: CASLTGSFPDTQYF. CDR3 nucleotides: TGTGCCAGCCTTACGGGGTCTTTCCCAGATACGCAGTATTTT. The chain recombines TRBV5-4 with TRBJ2-3; possibly TRBD2 for D (5 bases). Germline CDR1 SGHNT, CDR2 YYREEE (reference sequence). There are 14 residues in the CDR3. V lost 7 bases and J lost 4, with 16 bases in between.

This clone was observed a single time. V gene TRBV7-2 combines with J gene TRBJ2-7; 9 nucleotides align to TRBD2. After removal of 0 bases from V and 4 bases from J, the junction contained 7 bases not matched to a gene. This CDR3 has 16 amino acids. The V gene's germline CDR1 is SGHTA and CDR2 FQGNSA. The CDR3 DNA reads TGTGCCAGCAGCTTAGCAGGCCTAGCGGGAAATTACGAGCAGTACTTC. Amino acid sequence: CASSLAGLAGNYEQYF.

A few counts support this clone. The chain links TRBV5-1 to TRBJ1-2; D is perhaps TRBD1 (6 bases). The CDR3 loop spans 13 amino acids. Germline values: CDR1 SGHRS, CDR2 YFSETQ. The V and J ends lost 0 bases and 5 bases respectively, with 8 bases between them. The CDR3: CASSLGDIYGYTF. CDR3 bases: TGCGCCAGCAGCTTGGGGGACATATATGGCTACACCTTC. The full variable domain, in which reference TRBV5-1 and TRBJ1-2 provide the parts outside the CDR3, is KAGVTQTPRYLIKTRGQQVTLSCSPISGHRSVSWYQQTPGQGLQFLFEYFSETQRNKGNFPGRFSGRQFSNSRSEMNVSTLELGDSALYLCASSLGDIYGYTFGSGTRLTVV.

In nucleotides, the CDR3 is TGTGCCAGCAGCGTAGGAGGAACCAACGTCCTGACTTTC. This codes for CASSVGGTNVLTF. V gene TRBV9 combines with J gene TRBJ2-6; D is unclear. V lost 0 bases to trimming and J lost 8 bases, with 6 bases between them. Germline V gene sequence: CDR1 SGDLS, CDR2 YYNGEE. The CDR3 extends over 13 amino acids.

About this clone itself: The sample contains more than one DNA sequence encoding this CDR3. V usage is TRBV5-1 and J usage is TRBJ2-7; 9 bases map to TRBD2. The CDR3 runs 14 residues. Germline-derived CDR1 and CDR2 are SGHRS and YFSETQ. The junction had 2 bases not matched to a gene; V was cut back by 0 bases and J by 4 bases. The CDR3 region has the DNA TGCGCCAGCAGCTTGGGAGCGGGAGGATACGAGCAGTACTTC. Protein: CASSLGAGGYEQYF.

The count of this clone is one. The chain couples TRBV27 to TRBJ2-1; 9 positions match TRBD2. The ends lost 3 bases at V and 0 bases at J; junction bases unmatched: 9. Germline loops: CDR1 MNHEY, CDR2 SMNVEV (reference sequence). The CDR3 covers 18 residues. This chain's CDR3 is CASSFGSGSESSYNEQFF. For the CDR3, the DNA is TGTGCCAGCAGTTTTGGTAGCGGGAGTGAGAGCTCCTACAATGAGCAGTTCTTC.

The chain employs TRBV6-5 and TRBJ2-5; D unresolved. The CDR3 runs to 13 residues. Looked up from germline, CDR1 is MNHEY and CDR2 is SVGAGI. The germline V and J ends were trimmed by 2 bases and 5 bases, with 9 bases remaining between them. The CDR3 DNA is TGTGCCAGCAGTTACGGGCCAAAGGAGACCCAGTACTTC. It encodes CASSYGPKETQYF.